Included here is one T cell receptor (beta chain) sequence, with context. The record originates from a study of blood T cell repertoires in COVID-19. Study-level background: The study drew acute and convalescent COVID-19 samples from the United States, Italy and Spain.

Profiled with immunoSEQ multiplex PCR; TCRdb holds only in-frame clones, not every one. The table shows roughly 190,000 clones, with more than 65% occurring only once. This sequence was found in a human donor with acute or convalescent COVID-19. The donor label of this sample is uncertain. Sequenced input: peripheral blood.

The CDR3 nucleotides read TGTGCCAGTAGTAAGGACAGGGCCCCCACCGGGGAGCTGTTTTTT. This sequence encodes CASSKDRAPTGELFF. This chain links TRBV19 with TRBJ2-2, with 8 bases identical to TRBD1. V lost 4 bases, J lost 4 bases, and 5 bases stayed unmatched. There are 15 residues in the CDR3. Germline assignment: CDR1 LNHDA and CDR2 SQIVND (reference sequence).